The present T cell receptor beta chain was sequenced within a study of T cells in Graves' hyperthyroidism and ophthalmopathy. With respect to this clonotype: What it recognizes is unknown.

The CDR3 regions of TCR beta were amplified from RNA transcripts. The TCR CDR3 first-round RT-PCR relied on the HTBI primer set. MiXCR, applied by TCRdb to the multiplex PCR reads, yields one record per CDR3 protein. The data contain about 480,000 distinct CDR3 sequences, about 22% of them singletons. The length of the CDR3 is 13 residues. V lost 1 base and J lost 8, with 11 bases in between. CDR1 and CDR2 (germline): LNHNV, YYDKDF (reference sequence). General study points: Ophthalmopathy prediction by the model preceded onset by a median approximately six months.

Sequencing was performed on blood. The TCR originated in an older woman with Graves' ophthalmopathy. The gene calls are TRBV15 and TRBJ1-2, with no clear D. CDR3 residues: CATSRGTAGGYTF. The CDR3 DNA is TGTGCCACCAGCAGAGGAACCGCCGGAGGCTACACCTTC.